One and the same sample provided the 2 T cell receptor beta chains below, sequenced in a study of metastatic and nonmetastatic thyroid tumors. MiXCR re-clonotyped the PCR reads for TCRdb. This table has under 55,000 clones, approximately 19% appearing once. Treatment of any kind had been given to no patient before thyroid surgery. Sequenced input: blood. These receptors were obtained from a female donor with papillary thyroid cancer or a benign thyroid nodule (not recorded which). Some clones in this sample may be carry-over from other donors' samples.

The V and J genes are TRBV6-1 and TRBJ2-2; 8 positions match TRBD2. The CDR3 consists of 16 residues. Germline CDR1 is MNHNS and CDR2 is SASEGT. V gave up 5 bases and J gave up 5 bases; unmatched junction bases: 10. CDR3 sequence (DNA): TGTGCCAGCAGTAGAGAGGCGGGAGGTGTTACCGGGGAGCTGTTTTTT. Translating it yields CASSREAGGVTGELFF.

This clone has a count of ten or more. CDR3 amino acids: CAWTNNGLRQPQHF. CDR3 nucleotide sequence: TGTGCCTGGACAAACAACGGGCTCCGCCAGCCCCAGCATTTT. The chain has TRBV30 and TRBJ1-5; D gene ambiguous. The CDR3 spans 14 residues. Germline V gene lookup returns CDR1 GTSNPN and CDR2 SVGIG (reference sequence). V lost 4 bases and J lost 7, with 17 bases in between.